Below, 28 T cell receptor beta chains from the same sample are listed, as sequenced in a study of blood T cell repertoires in COVID-19. Method: immunoSEQ multiplex PCR; TCRdb's copy keeps in-frame clones and lacks some. The table includes 150,000 to 200,000 clones, 89% detected once. Input material: peripheral blood. The receptor set was obtained from a man aged 35 to 55 with acute or convalescent COVID-19.

The CDR3 DNA reads as TGTGCCAGCAGCCCCTCCCCGGGGGGGGATACGCAGTATTTT. Protein: CASSPSPGGDTQYF. The chain joins TRBV5-5 to TRBJ2-3; 8 bases map to TRBD2. The germline V gene encodes CDR1 SGHKS and CDR2 YYEKEE (reference sequence). The trim removed 4 bases at V and 6 bases at J, leaving 7 bases unmatched. The CDR3 is 14 residues long. The whole variable domain, filled in from reference TRBV5-5 and TRBJ2-3, reads DAGVTQSPTHLIKTRGQQVTLRCSPISGHKSVSWYQQVLGQGPQFIFQYYEKEERGRGNFPDRFSARQFPNYSSELNVNALLLGDSALYLCASSPSPGGDTQYFGPGTRLTVL.

The chain is built from TRBV27 and TRBJ2-5, with 9 bases matching TRBD2. CDR3 length: 16 residues. V was clipped by 5 bases and J by 2 bases; unmatched bases: 9. The germline V gene has CDR1 MNHEY and CDR2 SMNVEV (reference sequence). The chain's CDR3 is CASSRYSGGAQETQYF. The CDR3 nucleotides read TGTGCCAGCAGTCGATATAGCGGGGGCGCACAAGAGACCCAGTACTTC.

V usage is TRBV4-1 and J usage is TRBJ2-3; TRBD2 matches 8 bases. The CDR3 covers 17 residues. V dropped 1 base and J dropped 4; count of bases not matched to a gene: 10. Germline V lookup: CDR1 MGHRA, CDR2 YSYEKL. CDR3 bases: TGCGCCAGCAGCCAAGCTCGCGGGGGGTTCAATCCAGATACGCAGTATTTT. It translates to CASSQARGGFNPDTQYF.

This sequence joins TRBV10-3 and TRBJ1-5, with TRBD1 identical over 7 bases. Germline CDR1 and CDR2: ENHRY and SYGVKD. The CDR3 runs 13 residues. Unmatched junction bases numbered 2, after V lost 8 bases and J lost 1 base. The CDR3 region has the DNA TGTGCCATCGGGACAGAAAGCAATCAGCCCCAGCATTTT. Translation gives CAIGTESNQPQHF.

The chain recombines TRBV24-1 with TRBJ2-1, with D perhaps TRBD1 (5 bases). Germline V CDR1 and CDR2: KGHDR, SFDVKD. The ends were cut back, 3 bases at V and 2 bases at J, with 16 bases in the middle. The CDR3 consists of 17 residues. DNA of the CDR3: TGTGCCACCAGTGATCCCGTCGCAGGGAACCCCTACAATGAGCAGTTCTTC. The encoded protein is CATSDPVAGNPYNEQFF.

The chain joins TRBV27 to TRBJ2-7; tentative D call: TRBD1 (5 bases). CDR1 and CDR2 (germline): MNHEY, SMNVEV (reference sequence). Trimming removed 2 bases at V and 4 bases at J, with 9 bases between. There are 13 residues in the CDR3. The CDR3 bases are TGTGCCAGCAGTTTACCCGACAGATACGAGCAGTACTTC. The encoded protein is CASSLPDRYEQYF.

V and J are TRBV27 and TRBJ1-6, with no clear D. Germline V CDR1 and CDR2: MNHEY, SMNVEV (reference sequence). The CDR3 length is 18 residues. Deletions cut 6 bases from V and 13 bases from J, with 31 bases between. The DNA for the CDR3 is TGTGCCAGCAGAACCTCCCGTGAGGGCGGTTCGCGTCTGTCGCCCCTCCACTTT. It encodes CASRTSREGGSRLSPLHF.

The rearrangement uses TRBV5-1 and TRBJ2-7; the match to TRBD1 covers 7 bases. Germline-derived CDR1 and CDR2 are SGHRS and YFSETQ. The CDR3 totals 12 residues. With 4 bases clipped from V and 6 bases from J, the junction kept 4 bases outside the gene matches. The CDR3 protein is CASSGDSSEQYF. The CDR3 DNA reads as TGCGCCAGCAGCGGGGACAGTTCCGAGCAGTACTTC.

This chain links TRBV18 with TRBJ1-5; 10 bases map to TRBD1. Germline lookup yields CDR1 KGHSH and CDR2 LQKENI. The CDR3 spans 14 residues. The V segment lost 3 bases and the J segment 7 bases; nucleotides outside the gene matches: 3. The CDR3 here is CASSPGTGAQPQHF. In nucleotides, the CDR3 is TGTGCCAGCTCACCCGGGACAGGGGCCCAGCCCCAGCATTTT.

The chain has TRBV19 and TRBJ2-5; D may be TRBD1 (8 bases). CDR1 and CDR2 from the germline V gene are LNHDA and SQIVND (reference sequence). V was clipped by 1 base and J by 4 bases, with 16 bases between them. The CDR3 covers 16 residues. The CDR3 sequence: CASSIVTGGARETQYF. In DNA, the CDR3 is TGTGCCAGTAGTATAGTAACAGGGGGGGCCAGAGAGACCCAGTACTTC.

V and J are TRBV12-3 or TRBV12-4 and TRBJ1-2; TRBD1 matches at 7 bases. Trimming took 7 bases from V and 5 from J; bases not matched to a gene: 7. The CDR3 extends over 13 amino acids. This CDR3 reads CASTPARGYGYTF. The CDR3 DNA follows: TGTGCCAGCACCCCCGCCAGGGGGTATGGCTACACCTTC.

The V gene is TRBV19, the J gene TRBJ1-2, with 12 bases matching TRBD1. Germline V CDR1 and CDR2: LNHDA, SQIVND (reference sequence). The CDR3 is 17 amino acids. The trim removed 4 bases at V and 4 bases at J, leaving 10 bases unmatched. The chain's CDR3 is CASSTLRRDRGPYGYTF. The CDR3 nucleotides read TGTGCCAGTAGTACCCTCCGTCGGGACAGGGGGCCCTATGGCTACACCTTC.

CDR3 residues: CASSLRQGEGYTF. The CDR3 DNA is TGTGCCAGCAGCTTAAGACAGGGGGAAGGCTACACCTTC. V gene TRBV7-2 combines with J gene TRBJ1-2, with 9 positions matching TRBD1. Germline loops: CDR1 SGHTA, CDR2 FQGNSA. V was clipped by 2 bases and J by 8 bases; unmatched bases: 3. The length of the CDR3 is 13 residues.

V gene TRBV4-2 combines with J gene TRBJ2-3; 9 nucleotides align to TRBD2. This CDR3 is built from 18 residues. Unmatched junction bases numbered 7, after V lost 0 bases and J lost 0 bases. Germline V gene sequence: CDR1 LGHNA, CDR2 YNFKEQ. The DNA of the CDR3 is TGTGCCAGCAGCCAAGAAATGCGGGGGGGTTATAGCACAGATACGCAGTATTTT. This translates into CASSQEMRGGYSTDTQYF.

On this clone: The sample carries other DNA sequences with the same CDR3. The rearrangement joins TRBV11-3 to TRBJ2-7; 9 positions match TRBD1. J gave up 2 bases and V 1 base, and 3 bases lay outside the gene matches. The CDR3 totals 15 residues. The germline gives CDR1 SGHNT, CDR2 YENEEA. The CDR3 here is CASSLGGQGPYEQYF. CDR3 sequence (DNA): TGTGCCAGCAGCTTAGGGGGACAGGGTCCCTACGAGCAGTACTTC.

V usage is TRBV13 and J usage is TRBJ2-7, with a possible D match to TRBD2 (7 bases). CDR1 and CDR2 from the germline V gene are PRHDT and FYEKMQ (reference sequence). The CDR3 is 11 amino acids. With 10 bases removed from V and 6 bases from J, the gap between germline ends came to 13 bases. CDR3 protein: CATRGGREQYF. DNA for the CDR3: TGTGCCACCAGGGGAGGGCGCGAGCAGTACTTC.

The genes are TRBV14 and TRBJ2-5; 12 bases line up with TRBD2. CDR3 length: 16 residues. Trimming cost V 3 bases and J 5 bases; bases outside gene matches: 7. Germline CDR1 and CDR2: SGHDN and FVKESK. Here the CDR3 DNA reads TGTGCCAGCAGCCACAGTGGACTAGCGGGGTATGAGACCCAGTACTTC. This encodes CASSHSGLAGYETQYF.

V and J are TRBV12-3 or TRBV12-4 and TRBJ1-2; perhaps TRBD1 as D (6 bases). The length of the CDR3 is 13 residues. The V and J ends lost 7 bases and 3 bases respectively, with 12 bases between them. CDR3 in DNA: TGTGCCAGCAAGAACAGGGCTGACTATGGCTACACCTTC. This sequence encodes CASKNRADYGYTF.

For this clone: Other DNA sequences within the sample encode an identical CDR3. The J gene is TRBJ1-5, the V gene TRBV6-1; 8 nucleotides match TRBD1. Germline V lookup: CDR1 MNHNS, CDR2 SASEGT. The J segment lost 5 bases and the V segment lost 2 bases, leaving 5 bases of the junction unmatched. The CDR3 has 15 residues. The CDR3 is CASSERDRLYQPQHF. The DNA of the CDR3 is TGTGCCAGCAGTGAACGGGACAGGCTCTATCAGCCCCAGCATTTT.

The rearrangement joins TRBV5-5 to TRBJ2-7, with TRBD2 matching 12 bases. Germline V gene lookup returns CDR1 SGHKS and CDR2 YYEKEE (reference sequence). The CDR3 length is 16 residues. The J segment lost 0 bases and the V segment lost 3 bases, leaving 4 bases of the junction unmatched. CDR3 amino acids: CASSSATSGGSYEQYF. The CDR3 DNA follows: TGTGCCAGCAGCTCGGCGACTAGCGGGGGCTCCTACGAGCAGTACTTC.

The chain employs TRBV7-9 and TRBJ2-7; 8 bases fit TRBD1. Per germline, CDR1 SEHNR and CDR2 FQNEAQ (reference sequence). This CDR3 has 13 amino acids. V lost 6 bases to trimming and J lost 6 bases; unmatched junction nucleotides: 7. The CDR3 loop is CASRRLQGGEQYF. For the CDR3, the DNA is TGTGCCAGCAGACGATTACAGGGGGGCGAGCAGTACTTC.

This chain uses TRBV6-5 with TRBJ1-5; unclear D gene. The germline gives CDR1 MNHEY, CDR2 SVGAGI. The CDR3 extends over 14 amino acids. The V and J ends lost 4 bases and 6 bases respectively, with 13 bases between them. The CDR3, as DNA: TGTGCCAGCAGTTGGAGGGCTGGAAGTCAGCCCCAGCATTTT. Its protein is CASSWRAGSQPQHF.

The V and J genes are TRBV30 and TRBJ1-2; D gene unclear. V dropped 0 bases and J dropped 7 bases, with 12 bases sitting between them. Per the germline V gene, CDR1 is GTSNPN and CDR2 is SVGIG (reference sequence). The CDR3 sequence is 13 residues long. In DNA form, the CDR3 reads TGTGCCTGGAGTGTACCTCTACTTGGTGGCTACACCTTC. It codes for CAWSVPLLGGYTF.

This rearrangement joins TRBV2 to TRBJ2-3; 8 bases map to TRBD2. V was pared by 4 bases and J by 3 bases, with 6 bases of the junction left unmatched. CDR1 SNHLY and CDR2 FYNNEI come from the germline V gene. The CDR3 covers 15 residues. CDR3 region: CASSVIAGQTDTQYF. CDR3 nucleotides: TGTGCCAGCAGTGTTATAGCGGGGCAAACAGATACGCAGTATTTT.

The CDR3 here is CASSQSEDRLQYF. The DNA of the CDR3 is TGCGCCAGCAGCCAAAGTGAGGACAGGCTGCAGTATTTT. V and J are TRBV4-1 and TRBJ2-3, with 7 bases aligning to TRBD1. The CDR3 runs 13 residues. Trimming at V came to 2 bases and at J to 11 bases, leaving 7 bases not matched to a gene. Germline V CDR1 and CDR2: MGHRA, YSYEKL.

DNA for the CDR3: TGTGCCAGCAGCCCCCAACCGGGACAGACCTACGAGCAGTACTTC. Amino acid sequence: CASSPQPGQTYEQYF. This chain links TRBV7-8 with TRBJ2-7; 7 nucleotides align to TRBD1. The CDR3 spans 15 residues. V shed 5 bases and J 2 bases; nucleotides not matched to a gene: 9. CDR1 SGHVS and CDR2 FQNEAQ come from the germline V gene.

CDR3 loop: CASSFLGQGGNSPLHF. The CDR3 coding sequence is TGTGCCAGCAGTTTCCTAGGACAGGGGGGCAATTCACCCCTCCACTTT. V gene TRBV27 combines with J gene TRBJ1-6, with 10 bases fitting TRBD1. Looked up from germline, CDR1 is MNHEY and CDR2 is SMNVEV (reference sequence). CDR3 length: 16 residues. The trim removed 3 bases at V and 7 bases at J, leaving 6 bases unmatched.

Worth noting for this clone: This CDR3 is also generated by other DNA sequences in the sample. The chain carries TRBV7-2 and TRBJ1-3, with TRBD1 as a possible D gene (6 bases). The CDR3 runs to 15 residues. V was clipped by 3 bases and J by 4 bases, with 13 bases between them. CDR1 is SGHTA and CDR2 is FQGNSA in the germline V gene. CDR3 bases: TGTGCCAGCAGCTTCACAGGGTCTTCAGGAAACACCATATATTTT. Protein: CASSFTGSSGNTIYF.